This entry features one TCR beta chain sequence. The antigen is undetermined. The sample comes from a study of identical twins. Deletions cut 7 bases from V and 0 bases from J, with 14 bases between. CDR1 SGHRS and CDR2 YFSETQ come from the germline V gene. The CDR3 covers 15 residues. TCRdb used MiXCR to reprocess the 5' RACE reads, holding one entry per CDR3 protein. The sample lists about 520,000 distinct CDR3 sequences; 20% to 25% were seen once. Study-level points and caveats: Out-of-frame TCR alpha sharing in monozygotic twins exceeded recombination model predictions. Invariant cells of the MAIT and iNKT types might have partly distorted the zero-insertion analyses.

The same data also went into a second study, on T cells expressing NK-cell markers. That paper states: Cells sorted as CD3+CD56+NKG2C+, CD3+CD56+NKG2C- and CD3+CD56-NKG2C+ T cells supplied the TCR beta repertoires. Dominant NKG2C+ clonotypes were found to form roughly 1.0-7.0% of CD8+ T cells in five to seven donors.

V usage is TRBV5-1 and J usage is TRBJ2-1; D is perhaps TRBD2 (5 bases). The clonotype originates from a woman under 30 in good health. The specimen was CD4+ T cells sorted from blood. In nucleotides, the CDR3 is TGCGCCAGCCGGGCGGACTCGAGCTCCTACAATGAGCAGTTCTTC. Its protein product is CASRADSSSYNEQFF. The whole variable domain, filled in from reference TRBV5-1 and TRBJ2-1, reads KAGVTQTPRYLIKTRGQQVTLSCSPISGHRSVSWYQQTPGQGLQFLFEYFSETQRNKGNFPGRFSGRQFSNSRSEMNVSTLELGDSALYLCASRADSSSYNEQFFGPGTRLTVL.